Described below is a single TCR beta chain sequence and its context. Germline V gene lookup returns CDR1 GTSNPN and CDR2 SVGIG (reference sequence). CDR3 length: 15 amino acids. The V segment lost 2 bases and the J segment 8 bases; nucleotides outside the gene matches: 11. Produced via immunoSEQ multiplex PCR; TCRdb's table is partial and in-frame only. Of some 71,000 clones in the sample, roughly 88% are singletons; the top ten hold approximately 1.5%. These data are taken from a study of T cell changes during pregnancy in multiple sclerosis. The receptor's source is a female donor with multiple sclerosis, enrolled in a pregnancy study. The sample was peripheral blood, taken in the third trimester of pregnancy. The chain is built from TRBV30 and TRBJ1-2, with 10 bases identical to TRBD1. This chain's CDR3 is CAWSPDHRDRGGYTF. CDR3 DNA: TGTGCCTGGAGTCCCGACCACCGGGACAGGGGAGGCTACACCTTC.